This passage covers 10 T cell receptor beta chains from one sample sequenced in a study of T cell responses to AZD1222 COVID-19 vaccine. The protocol was immunoSEQ multiplex PCR, while the TCRdb copy is restricted to in-frame clones and leaves out a portion. The table records around 130,000 clones, over 75% of them present only once. Material: peripheral blood, obtained on day 0 of AZD1222 vaccination. The source of these receptors is an adult in good health.

This chain connects TRBV27 to TRBJ1-1; no definite D call. V was clipped by 6 bases and J by 4 bases, with 15 bases between them. The CDR3 totals 14 residues. CDR1 MNHEY and CDR2 SMNVEV come from the germline V gene (reference sequence). The chain's CDR3 is CASSLLPSGTEAFF. CDR3 nucleotide sequence: TGTGCCAGCAGCCTACTTCCATCAGGCACTGAAGCTTTCTTT.

V usage is TRBV6-5 and J usage is TRBJ2-2; D call uncertain. Trimming removed 10 bases at V and 6 bases at J, with 15 bases between. This CDR3 has 13 amino acids. Germline V gene lookup returns CDR1 MNHEY and CDR2 SVGAGI. The CDR3 nucleotides read TGTGCCACAACTACAGTTACTTCCGGGGAGCTGTTTTTT. Protein sequence: CATTTVTSGELFF.

The rearrangement uses TRBV3-1 (or the pseudogene TRBV3-2) and TRBJ2-1; D remains ambiguous. Germline lookup yields CDR1 LGHDT and CDR2 YNNKEL (reference sequence). The CDR3 runs to 14 residues. V was cut by 4 bases and J by 6 bases, with 13 bases left in between. CDR3: CASSRKSYLNEQFF. In DNA form, the CDR3 reads TGTGCCAGCAGCCGGAAATCGTATCTCAATGAGCAGTTCTTC.

The chain combines TRBV7-4 with TRBJ1-1; D not resolved. The CDR3 has 16 residues. Trimming stripped 3 bases from V and 2 bases from J, with 16 bases between. Germline CDR1 reads SGHVT; CDR2 reads SQSDAQ. The CDR3 DNA reads TGTGCCAGCAGCTTGATCGGCCGGTGGGTAAACACTGAAGCTTTCTTT. Its translation is CASSLIGRWVNTEAFF.

This chain joins TRBV28 and TRBJ2-7; D unclear. The CDR3 spans 12 residues. V gave up 2 bases and J gave up 6 bases, with 8 bases separating them. The germline V gene encodes CDR1 MDHEN and CDR2 SYDVKM. CDR3 nucleotide sequence: TGTGCCAGCAGTTTAGTAGTATCCGAGCAGTACTTC. As protein: CASSLVVSEQYF.

The V and J genes are TRBV6-5 and TRBJ2-1; 8 nucleotides line up with TRBD2. V was pared by 6 bases and J by 7 bases, with 11 bases of the junction left unmatched. The CDR3 is 15 amino acids. The germline V gene encodes CDR1 MNHEY and CDR2 SVGAGI. The CDR3 is CASSPKTSAKNEQFF. CDR3 sequence (DNA): TGTGCCAGCAGCCCAAAGACTAGCGCAAAAAATGAGCAGTTCTTC.

The chain carries TRBV6-4 and TRBJ2-7, with D perhaps assigned TRBD1 or TRBD2 (5 bases each). Germline CDR1 is MRHNA and CDR2 is SNTAGT. The CDR3 spans 15 residues. Trimming removed 8 bases from V and 2 bases from J, with 19 bases in between. The CDR3 region is CASLGWGSPTYEQYF. The CDR3 DNA is TGTGCCAGCCTGGGCTGGGGGTCACCGACCTACGAGCAGTACTTC.

This clone was detected only once. The J gene is TRBJ1-3, the V gene TRBV5-1; D is unclear. Trimming cost V 5 bases and J 0 bases, with 6 bases left between them. The CDR3 is 13 residues long. Per the germline V gene, CDR1 is SGHRS and CDR2 is YFSETQ. CDR3 in amino acids: CASSKDSGNTIYF. The CDR3 coding sequence is TGCGCCAGCAGTAAGGACTCTGGAAACACCATATATTTT.

This chain joins TRBV5-6 and TRBJ1-1; 7 bases agree with TRBD1. After removal of 2 bases from V and 10 bases from J, the junction contained 11 bases not matched to a gene. The germline CDR1 and CDR2 sequences are SGHDT and YYEEEE. The CDR3 has 14 residues. CDR3 in DNA: TGTGCCAGCAGCTTTCAGGACAGGATCATGGTAGCTTTCTTT. It encodes CASSFQDRIMVAFF. The entire variable domain, with the rest obtained from reference TRBV5-6 and TRBJ1-1, is as follows: DAGVTQSPTHLIKTRGQQVTLRCSPKSGHDTVSWYQQALGQGPQFIFQYYEEEERQRGNFPDRFSGHQFPNYSSELNVNALLLGDSALYLCASSFQDRIMVAFFGQGTRLTVV.

This clone was seen a single time. This rearrangement joins TRBV5-1 to TRBJ2-7, with 7 bases lining up with TRBD1. V lost 3 bases, J lost 3 bases, and 6 bases stayed unmatched. The CDR3 consists of 14 residues. The germline V gene has CDR1 SGHRS and CDR2 YFSETQ. In DNA, the CDR3 is TGCGCCAGCAGCTCGCCGGGACAGAGCTACGAGCAGTACTTC. This sequence encodes CASSSPGQSYEQYF.